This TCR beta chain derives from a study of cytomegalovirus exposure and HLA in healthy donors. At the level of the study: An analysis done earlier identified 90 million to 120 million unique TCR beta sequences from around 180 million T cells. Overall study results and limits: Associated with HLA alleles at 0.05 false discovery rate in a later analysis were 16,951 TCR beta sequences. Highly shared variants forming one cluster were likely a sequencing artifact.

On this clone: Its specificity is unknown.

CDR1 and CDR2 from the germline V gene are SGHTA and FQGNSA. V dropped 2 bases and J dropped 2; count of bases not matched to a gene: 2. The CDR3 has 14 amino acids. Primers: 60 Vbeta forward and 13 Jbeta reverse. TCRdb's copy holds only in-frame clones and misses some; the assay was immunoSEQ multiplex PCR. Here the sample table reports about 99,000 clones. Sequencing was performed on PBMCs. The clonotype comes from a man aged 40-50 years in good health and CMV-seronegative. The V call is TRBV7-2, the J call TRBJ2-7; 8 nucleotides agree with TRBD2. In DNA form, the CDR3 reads TGTGCCAGCAGCTTACCAGCGGGAGCCTACGAGCAGTACTTC. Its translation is CASSLPAGAYEQYF.